A selection of T cell receptor beta chains follows, all from one sample in a study of blood T cell repertoires in COVID-19. The method was immunoSEQ multiplex PCR; TCRdb's version includes in-frame clones alone and lacks a portion of them. This sample has more than 95,000 clones, with over 80% found just once. Sequencing was carried out using peripheral blood. The receptors derive from a man aged 45-65 years with acute or convalescent COVID-19. Each CDR3 is given with its conserved first and last residue. The D gene is left open where the match is weak. Clone size is stated in some rows and not others, as once, few, many or a class when expanded.

clone size: -
J gene: TRBJ2-2
V gene: TRBV29-1
D gene: -
CDR3 DNA: TGCAGCGGAGGAGGGAACACCGCGAACACCGGGGAGCTGTTTTTT
CDR3 protein: CSGGGNTANTGELFF

clone size: once
J gene: TRBJ2-2
V gene: TRBV25-1
D gene: -
CDR3 DNA: TGTGCCAGCACCCCTTTGGGGGCAGGGGAGCTGTTTTTT
CDR3 protein: CASTPLGAGELFF

clone size: -
J gene: TRBJ2-5
V gene: TRBV5-1
D gene: TRBD2
CDR3 DNA: TGCGCCAGCAGCTTGTTGGCTAGCGGCCCGGAGACCCAGTACTTC
CDR3 protein: CASSLLASGPETQYF

clone size: once
J gene: TRBJ1-6
V gene: TRBV29-1
D gene: TRBD1
CDR3 DNA: TGCAGCGTTTCTTCCGGGACAGGGAATTCACCCCTCCACTTT
CDR3 protein: CSVSSGTGNSPLHF

clone size: -
J gene: TRBJ2-1
V gene: TRBV28
D gene: -
CDR3 DNA: TGTGCCAGCAGCCAGACCTACAATGAGCAGTTCTTC
CDR3 protein: CASSQTYNEQFF

clone size: -
J gene: TRBJ1-1
V gene: TRBV16
D gene: -
CDR3 DNA: TGTGCCAGCAGCCAATCGACGACAACTGAAGCTTTCTTT
CDR3 protein: CASSQSTTTEAFF

clone size: -
J gene: TRBJ2-1
V gene: TRBV9
D gene: TRBD2
CDR3 DNA: TGTGCCAGCAGCGTAGATCTAGCGGGAGAGCAGTTCTTC
CDR3 protein: CASSVDLAGEQFF

clone size: -
J gene: TRBJ1-1
V gene: TRBV4-2
D gene: -
CDR3 DNA: TGTGCCAGCAGCCAAGAGGAGTACACTGAAGCTTTCTTT
CDR3 protein: CASSQEEYTEAFF

clone size: -
J gene: TRBJ2-1
V gene: TRBV20-1
D gene: -
CDR3 DNA: TGCAGTGCTAGTTTACCTAGCGTTTCCTACAATGAGCAGTTCTTC
CDR3 protein: CSASLPSVSYNEQFF

clone size: -
J gene: TRBJ2-1
V gene: TRBV11-3
D gene: TRBD2
CDR3 DNA: TGTGCCAGCAGCGCCGCCGGGACTAGCGGGAATGAGCAGTTCTTC
CDR3 protein: CASSAAGTSGNEQFF

clone size: -
J gene: TRBJ1-6
V gene: TRBV7-2
D gene: TRBD1
CDR3 DNA: TGTGCCAGCAGCCCCGACAGGGGATTATCCCTCCACTTT
CDR3 protein: CASSPDRGLSLHF

clone size: -
J gene: TRBJ1-2
V gene: TRBV7-9
D gene: -
CDR3 DNA: TGTGCCACCCCTGGGACAATTTGGGGCTACACCTTC
CDR3 protein: CATPGTIWGYTF

clone size: -
J gene: TRBJ2-7
V gene: TRBV10-3
D gene: -
CDR3 DNA: TGTGCCATCAGTGAGTCTGTATCCTACGAGCAGTACTTC
CDR3 protein: CAISESVSYEQYF

clone size: -
J gene: TRBJ1-4
V gene: TRBV5-1
D gene: -
CDR3 DNA: TGCGCCAGCAGCTTGGCCACGGGAGGTGGATACGAAAAACTGTTTTTT
CDR3 protein: CASSLATGGGYEKLFF

clone size: -
J gene: TRBJ2-7
V gene: TRBV29-1
D gene: -
CDR3 DNA: TGCAGAGCGTCGGGTGCCTACGAGCAGTACTTC
CDR3 protein: CRASGAYEQYF

clone size: -
J gene: TRBJ2-2
V gene: TRBV9
D gene: -
CDR3 DNA: TGTGCCAGCAGCGTATCCCTCGGCGGAGACGCGAACACCGGGGAGCTGTTTTTT
CDR3 protein: CASSVSLGGDANTGELFF

clone size: -
J gene: TRBJ2-3
V gene: TRBV6-5
D gene: -
CDR3 DNA: TGTGCCAGCACCCATGAGGCGGAGGGCACAGATACGCAGTATTTT
CDR3 protein: CASTHEAEGTDTQYF

clone size: -
J gene: TRBJ1-5
V gene: TRBV28
D gene: -
CDR3 DNA: TGTGCCATCCGGTATAGCAATCAGCCCCAGCATTTT
CDR3 protein: CAIRYSNQPQHF

clone size: -
J gene: TRBJ2-2
V gene: TRBV4-1
D gene: TRBD2
CDR3 DNA: TGCGCCAGCAGCCAAACTAGCGGTAACACCGGGGAGCTGTTTTTT
CDR3 protein: CASSQTSGNTGELFF

clone size: -
J gene: TRBJ2-1
V gene: TRBV4-2
D gene: TRBD2
CDR3 DNA: TGTGCCAGCAGCCACACTGGGTCTAGCGGGAGGGCAAGGAATGAGCAGTTCTTC
CDR3 protein: CASSHTGSSGRARNEQFF

clone size: -
J gene: TRBJ1-5
V gene: TRBV28
D gene: -
CDR3 DNA: TGTGCCAGCGAGCAGGCCCATCAGCCCCAGCATTTT
CDR3 protein: CASEQAHQPQHF

clone size: -
J gene: TRBJ2-3
V gene: TRBV6-5
D gene: -
CDR3 DNA: TGTGCCAGCAGTTACCTCGGGAGCACAGATACGCAGTATTTT
CDR3 protein: CASSYLGSTDTQYF

clone size: -
J gene: TRBJ2-3
V gene: TRBV24-1
D gene: TRBD2
CDR3 DNA: TGTGCCACCAGTGATCCTAACGGGGGGGGCACAGATACGCAGTATTTT
CDR3 protein: CATSDPNGGGTDTQYF

clone size: -
J gene: TRBJ2-1
V gene: TRBV25-1
D gene: TRBD1
CDR3 DNA: TGTGCCAGCAGTCGCCCAGGGGGCCTATACAATGAGCAGTTCTTC
CDR3 protein: CASSRPGGLYNEQFF

clone size: -
J gene: TRBJ2-1
V gene: TRBV14
D gene: TRBD2
CDR3 DNA: TGTGCCAGCCGCGGGAGCAACACCTACAATGAGCAGTTCTTC
CDR3 protein: CASRGSNTYNEQFF

clone size: -
J gene: TRBJ1-5
V gene: TRBV6-1
D gene: TRBD1
CDR3 DNA: TGTGCCAGCAGTGCCCGGGACAGGGGATCCTCAAGTCAGCCCCAGCATTTT
CDR3 protein: CASSARDRGSSSQPQHF

clone size: few
J gene: TRBJ1-5
V gene: TRBV27
D gene: -
CDR3 DNA: TGTGCCAGCAGTTTATCGGGGGCCTATCAGCCCCAGCATTTT
CDR3 protein: CASSLSGAYQPQHF

clone size: -
J gene: TRBJ1-1
V gene: TRBV19
D gene: TRBD1
CDR3 DNA: TGTGCCACGAAACAGGGGCGAAAGAACACTGAAGCTTTCTTT
CDR3 protein: CATKQGRKNTEAFF

clone size: once
J gene: TRBJ2-2
V gene: TRBV6-5
D gene: -
CDR3 DNA: TGTGCCAGCGCCAGAGTAGACAGACCGTCCGGGGAGCTGTTTTTT
CDR3 protein: CASARVDRPSGELFF

clone size: -
J gene: TRBJ2-2
V gene: TRBV5-4
D gene: TRBD1
CDR3 DNA: TGTGCCAGCAGCTTGGTCCAGGGGGCAATCGGGGAGCTGTTTTTT
CDR3 protein: CASSLVQGAIGELFF

clone size: -
J gene: TRBJ1-1
V gene: TRBV4-1
D gene: -
CDR3 DNA: TGCGCCAGCAGCCTCCGCGGGGATGAAGCTTTCTTT
CDR3 protein: CASSLRGDEAFF

clone size: few
J gene: TRBJ2-5
V gene: TRBV28
D gene: -
CDR3 DNA: TGTGCCAGCAGACTTCCCGATCAAGAGACCCAGTACTTC
CDR3 protein: CASRLPDQETQYF

clone size: few
J gene: TRBJ1-1
V gene: TRBV11-3
D gene: -
CDR3 DNA: TGTGCCAGCAGCAAGCGGGGTCACGAAGAAGCTTTCTTT
CDR3 protein: CASSKRGHEEAFF

clone size: few
J gene: TRBJ2-1
V gene: TRBV7-9
D gene: -
CDR3 DNA: TGTGCCAGCAGCCATCGGAATGAGCAGTTCTTC
CDR3 protein: CASSHRNEQFF

clone size: -
J gene: TRBJ2-5
V gene: TRBV15
D gene: TRBD1
CDR3 DNA: TGTGCCACCAGCGGCGACAGGGTTGGAGAGACCCAGTACTTC
CDR3 protein: CATSGDRVGETQYF

clone size: -
J gene: TRBJ2-7
V gene: TRBV27
D gene: -
CDR3 DNA: TGTGCCAGCAGTTTATCTGAGGGATTCTACGAGCAGTACTTC
CDR3 protein: CASSLSEGFYEQYF

clone size: once
J gene: TRBJ2-7
V gene: TRBV6-4
D gene: TRBD1
CDR3 DNA: TGTGCCAGCAGCGAGGACAGGGACGACGAGCAGTACTTC
CDR3 protein: CASSEDRDDEQYF

clone size: -
J gene: TRBJ2-7
V gene: TRBV10-2
D gene: TRBD2
CDR3 DNA: TGCGCCAGCCGACTAGCGGGAGGCGAGCAGTACTTC
CDR3 protein: CASRLAGGEQYF

clone size: once
J gene: TRBJ2-1
V gene: TRBV4-2
D gene: TRBD2
CDR3 DNA: TGTGCCAGCAGCCTAGGGACTAGCGGAACCAATGAGCAGTTCTTC
CDR3 protein: CASSLGTSGTNEQFF

clone size: -
J gene: TRBJ2-1
V gene: TRBV18
D gene: TRBD2
CDR3 DNA: TGTGCCAGCTCCAGCAAGCTTAGCGGGTCCTACAATGAGCAGTTCTTC
CDR3 protein: CASSSKLSGSYNEQFF

clone size: -
J gene: TRBJ2-2
V gene: TRBV10-3
D gene: -
CDR3 DNA: TGTGCCACCAGGGGAGGAGGGGGCTCCGGGGAGCTGTTTTTT
CDR3 protein: CATRGGGGSGELFF

clone size: -
J gene: TRBJ2-2
V gene: TRBV7-9
D gene: TRBD2
CDR3 DNA: TGTGCCAGCAGCTTCACAGGGTTCAAAGCGGGAGCCGGGGAGCTGTTTTTT
CDR3 protein: CASSFTGFKAGAGELFF

clone size: -
J gene: TRBJ2-2
V gene: TRBV28
D gene: TRBD2
CDR3 DNA: TGTGCCAGCAGTTTATTACTAGCGGGGAGGGCCGGCACCGGGGAGCTGTTTTTT
CDR3 protein: CASSLLLAGRAGTGELFF

clone size: -
J gene: TRBJ1-3
V gene: TRBV4-1
D gene: -
CDR3 DNA: TGCGCCAGCAGCCTAACGACGACTGCAAACTCTGGAAACACCATATATTTT
CDR3 protein: CASSLTTTANSGNTIYF

clone size: -
J gene: TRBJ1-2
V gene: TRBV27
D gene: TRBD1
CDR3 DNA: TGTGCCAGCAGTTCAGGGGGCTATGGCTACACCTTC
CDR3 protein: CASSSGGYGYTF

clone size: once
J gene: TRBJ2-2
V gene: TRBV27
D gene: -
CDR3 DNA: TGTGCCAGCTCTTACCGGGGTACCACCGGGGAGCTGTTTTTT
CDR3 protein: CASSYRGTTGELFF

clone size: -
J gene: TRBJ2-5
V gene: TRBV11-3
D gene: -
CDR3 DNA: TGTGCCAGCAGCTTAGCTCAGTGGGGGAGCGGGGAGACCCAGTACTTC
CDR3 protein: CASSLAQWGSGETQYF

clone size: -
J gene: TRBJ2-4
V gene: TRBV9
D gene: TRBD2
CDR3 DNA: TGTGCCAGCATAGCGGGACTAGCGGGAGGAAAAAACATTCAGTACTTC
CDR3 protein: CASIAGLAGGKNIQYF

clone size: few
J gene: TRBJ2-5
V gene: TRBV5-1
D gene: TRBD1
CDR3 DNA: TGCGCCAGCAGCTTGGCAGGGGGCTTCGGAGAGACCCAGTACTTC
CDR3 protein: CASSLAGGFGETQYF

clone size: -
J gene: TRBJ2-4
V gene: TRBV7-9
D gene: TRBD2
CDR3 DNA: TGTGCCAGCAGCCCCTCGGCGGGGGGAAGCAGGGACATTCAGTACTTC
CDR3 protein: CASSPSAGGSRDIQYF

clone size: -
J gene: TRBJ1-1
V gene: TRBV28
D gene: -
CDR3 DNA: TGTGCCAGCAGTCCAAACAGGCGGGGAGTAGAAGCTTTCTTT
CDR3 protein: CASSPNRRGVEAFF

clone size: -
J gene: TRBJ2-5
V gene: TRBV7-9
D gene: -
CDR3 DNA: TGTGCCAGCAGCTTAAGCCTTGGCGGTGAGACCCAGTACTTC
CDR3 protein: CASSLSLGGETQYF

clone size: few
J gene: TRBJ2-3
V gene: TRBV6-4
D gene: TRBD2
CDR3 DNA: TGTGCCAGCAGTGACTCTGGGTTAGCGGGAATGAATACGCAGTATTTT
CDR3 protein: CASSDSGLAGMNTQYF

clone size: -
J gene: TRBJ2-4
V gene: TRBV5-1
D gene: TRBD1
CDR3 DNA: TGCGCCAGCAGCCCTCTACTTGGGACAGGGGATTTAGCCAAAAACATTCAGTACTTC
CDR3 protein: CASSPLLGTGDLAKNIQYF

clone size: once
J gene: TRBJ1-4
V gene: TRBV28
D gene: TRBD1
CDR3 DNA: TGTGCCAGCACCCCCCGAGGACAGGGACGGGAAAAACTGTTTTTT
CDR3 protein: CASTPRGQGREKLFF